One and the same sample provided the 32 T cell receptor beta chains below, sequenced in a study of T-cell memory formation after mild COVID-19. TCRdb ran MiXCR on the 5' RACE reads and lists one entry per CDR3 protein. This table has 400,000 to 500,000 distinct CDR3 sequences, around 20% appearing once. The sample was PBMCs or a T cell subset sorted from them (not recorded which). All receptors derive from an adult woman who had mild COVID-19 (a few samples of this study predate the infection). Cell type and time point are not known.

V and J are TRBV6-5 and TRBJ1-1; D is perhaps TRBD1 (5 bases). Germline V lookup: CDR1 MNHEY, CDR2 SVGAGI. V lost 6 bases, J lost 10 bases, and 18 bases lay in between. The CDR3 totals 13 residues. This CDR3 is CASSDRDQRAAFF. CDR3 bases: TGTGCCAGCAGCGATAGGGACCAAAGGGCAGCTTTCTTT.

This clonotype was picked up a small number of times. The rearrangement uses TRBV5-1 and TRBJ2-2; TRBD2 is a possible D gene (5 bases). CDR1 and CDR2 (germline): SGHRS, YFSETQ. The CDR3 runs to 16 residues. Trimming pared 2 bases from V and 5 bases from J, leaving 16 bases between. In nucleotides, the CDR3 is TGCGCCAGCAGCTTAGGGTTTGTGGAGGAAACCGGGGAGCTGTTTTTT. As protein: CASSLGFVEETGELFF.

V usage is TRBV7-6 and J usage is TRBJ1-1; D perhaps matches TRBD1 (6 bases). Trimming removed 5 bases at V and 7 bases at J, with 14 bases between. The CDR3 totals 13 residues. CDR1 SGHVS and CDR2 FNYEAQ come from the germline V gene. The CDR3 is CASSLQGRGEAFF. The CDR3 nucleotides are TGTGCCAGCAGCCTACAGGGCCGTGGTGAAGCTTTCTTT. The full variable domain, its missing parts supplied by reference TRBV7-6 and TRBJ1-1, is GAGVSQSPRYKVTKRGQDVALRCDPISGHVSLYWYRQALGQGPEFLTYFNYEAQQDKSGLPNDRFSAERPEGSISTLTIQRTEQRDSAMYRCASSLQGRGEAFFGQGTRLTVV.

J is TRBJ1-5 and V is TRBV6-5, with D tentatively TRBD1 (5 bases). Trimming stripped 6 bases from V and 6 bases from J, with 18 bases between. The CDR3 consists of 15 residues. CDR1 is MNHEY, CDR2 SVGAGI, per germline. The chain's CDR3 is CASSPGPEGIQPQHF. CDR3 sequence (DNA): TGTGCCAGCAGCCCAGGGCCAGAGGGGATTCAGCCCCAGCATTTT.

V and J are TRBV2 and TRBJ1-3; 9 positions match TRBD1. The trim removed 4 bases at V and 4 bases at J, leaving 5 bases unmatched. This CDR3 is 15 amino acids long. From germline, CDR1 is SNHLY and CDR2 FYNNEI. The CDR3 DNA reads as TGTGCCAGCAGTGTGATGGACAGGGGCGGAAACACCATATATTTT. As protein: CASSVMDRGGNTIYF.

This clonotype has just a few counts. The genes are TRBV7-6 and TRBJ2-7, with TRBD1 matching over 9 bases. The CDR3 totals 14 residues. The junction had 9 bases not matched to a gene; V was cut back by 7 bases and J by 5 bases. CDR1 and CDR2 (germline): SGHVS, FNYEAQ. CDR3 bases: TGTGCCAGCACCCAACTGGACAGGGGCCACGAGCAGTACTTC. As protein: CASTQLDRGHEQYF.

The CDR3 here is CASQRIGGLLSGANVLTF. Written as DNA, the CDR3 is TGTGCCAGCCAGAGAATTGGGGGGCTTCTCTCTGGGGCCAACGTCCTGACTTTC. The rearrangement joins TRBV7-2 to TRBJ2-6, with D perhaps being TRBD1 or TRBD2 (6 bases each). CDR1 is SGHTA, CDR2 FQGNSA, per germline. The CDR3 is 18 residues long. V was pared by 8 bases and J by 0 bases, with 20 bases between.

This clonotype has more than one count but fewer than ten. V and J are TRBV23-1 and TRBJ1-2; D is ambiguous. TRBV23-1 is identified as an open reading frame with a role that is uncertain. The CDR3 extends over 14 amino acids. Trimming shortened V by 7 bases and J by 5 bases, and 17 bases separated the two germline ends. The CDR3 loop reads CASIAPEREYGYTF. The CDR3 DNA follows: TGCGCCAGCATCGCTCCGGAGCGGGAGTATGGCTACACCTTC.

In its sample, this clonotype was seen a few times. The chain links TRBV19 to TRBJ2-3; TRBD1 might be the D (6 bases). The CDR3 runs to 14 residues. Trimming pared 5 bases from V and 4 bases from J, leaving 13 bases between. Germline CDR1 and CDR2: LNHDA and SQIVND (reference sequence). The CDR3 bases are TGTGCCAGTAGTTGGACAGCGGAAGCAGATACGCAGTATTTT. As protein: CASSWTAEADTQYF.

The chain links TRBV7-3 to TRBJ2-3, with 10 bases matching TRBD2. This CDR3 spans 17 amino acids. The junction had 10 bases not matched to a gene; V was cut back by 5 bases and J by 2 bases. Germline-derived CDR1 and CDR2 are SGHTA and FQGTGA. The CDR3 nucleotides read TGTGCCAGCAGCCTGAATCCAGCGGGAGGGGTCACAGATACGCAGTATTTT. Protein: CASSLNPAGGVTDTQYF. Using reference TRBV7-3 and TRBJ2-3 for the parts outside the CDR3, the full variable domain is GAGVSQTPSNKVTEKGKYVELRCDPISGHTALYWYRQSLGQGPEFLIYFQGTGAADDSGLPNDRFFAVRPEGSVSTLKIQRTERGDSAVYLCASSLNPAGGVTDTQYFGPGTRLTVL.

The chain links TRBV20-1 to TRBJ2-3; D is undetermined. Trimming cost V 6 bases and J 0 bases, with 16 bases left between them. This CDR3 comprises 15 residues. The germline CDR1 and CDR2 sequences are DFQATT and SNEGSKA (reference sequence). The CDR3 bases are TGCAGTGCCCAGAGGATCGGGTCGAGCACAGATACGCAGTATTTT. Translated: CSAQRIGSSTDTQYF.

This clonotype showed up just a few times. The chain employs TRBV7-9 and TRBJ1-5; 7 bases agree with TRBD1. The CDR3 runs to 14 residues. Germline CDR1 SEHNR, CDR2 FQNEAQ (reference sequence). The V and J ends lost 5 bases and 2 bases, in that order; junction bases with no gene match: 3. CDR3 sequence (DNA): TGTGCCAGCAGCACAGACAGGGGCAATCAGCCCCAGCATTTT. Translating gives CASSTDRGNQPQHF.

This clonotype showed up just a few times. This rearrangement joins TRBV12-3 or TRBV12-4 to TRBJ2-5; TRBD1 matches at 8 bases. The J segment lost 5 bases and the V segment lost 5 bases, leaving 13 bases of the junction unmatched. There are 16 residues in the CDR3. CDR3 loop: CASSVTGTGGTETQYF. DNA for the CDR3: TGTGCCAGCAGTGTTACCGGGACAGGAGGCACTGAGACCCAGTACTTC.

The chain combines TRBV6-2 or TRBV6-3 with TRBJ2-3; D gene ambiguous. The germline V gene has CDR1 MNHEY and CDR2 SVGEGT. The CDR3 totals 11 residues. V dropped 8 bases and J dropped 3 bases, with 6 bases sitting between them. The CDR3 DNA reads TGTGCCAGCCAACAGACAGATACGCAGTATTTT. It codes for CASQQTDTQYF.

There are a few counts of this clonotype. The V and J genes are TRBV4-3 and TRBJ2-1; maybe TRBD2 (6 bases). Looked up from germline, CDR1 is LGHNA and CDR2 is YSLEER. Deletions cut 0 bases from V and 6 bases from J, with 9 bases between. This CDR3 has 14 residues. Here the CDR3 DNA reads TGCGCCAGCAGCCAAGAGGTAGCGGCCAATGAGCAGTTCTTC. It is translated as CASSQEVAANEQFF.

This clonotype was detected a few times. V usage is TRBV4-2 and J usage is TRBJ2-2; 7 bases line up with TRBD1. The CDR3 consists of 17 residues. Germline V gene data show CDR1 as LGHNA and CDR2 as YNFKEQ. V dropped 3 bases and J dropped 6; count of bases not matched to a gene: 13. Here the CDR3 reads CASSQQEQGTIAGELFF. The CDR3 nucleotides are TGTGCCAGCAGCCAGCAGGAACAGGGGACGATAGCCGGGGAGCTGTTTTTT.

The sample holds a few counts of this clonotype. J is TRBJ1-2 and V is TRBV20-1; D gene uncertain. V dropped 3 bases and J dropped 8 bases, with 16 bases sitting between them. This CDR3 has 13 amino acids. CDR1 DFQATT and CDR2 SNEGSKA come from the germline V gene (reference sequence). The CDR3 coding sequence is TGCAGTGCTAGGGGGTCAGACCTTAGGGGCTACACCTTC. It yields the protein CSARGSDLRGYTF.

The chain couples TRBV7-9 to TRBJ1-2; D is undetermined. CDR3 length equals 14 residues. Germline loops: CDR1 SEHNR, CDR2 FQNEAQ (reference sequence). The germline V and J ends were trimmed by 2 bases and 3 bases, with 10 bases remaining between them. The CDR3 DNA is TGTGCCAGCAGCTTAATAACACAAGACTATGGCTACACCTTC. Residues: CASSLITQDYGYTF.

This clonotype showed up just once. This chain joins TRBV7-8 and TRBJ1-1; weak D call: TRBD1 (5 bases). Germline V gene lookup returns CDR1 SGHVS and CDR2 FQNEAQ. This CDR3 spans 13 amino acids. Trimming cost V 2 bases and J 6 bases, with 10 bases left between them. CDR3 loop: CASSLLGHPEAFF. In DNA form, the CDR3 reads TGTGCCAGCAGCTTACTGGGGCACCCTGAAGCTTTCTTT.

The CDR3 bases are TGTGCCAGTAGTACCCACATTAACTATGAGCAGTTCTTC. As protein: CASSTHINYEQFF. The chain joins TRBV19 to TRBJ2-1; no definite D call. This CDR3 is built from 13 residues. CDR1 is LNHDA and CDR2 is SQIVND in the germline V gene (reference sequence). Trimming took 4 bases from V and 8 from J, leaving 12 bases between them.

This clonotype was seen just once. The rearrangement uses TRBV2 and TRBJ2-7; weak D call: TRBD1 (6 bases). Per germline, CDR1 SNHLY and CDR2 FYNNEI. Between the trimmed V and J ends, which lost 9 bases and 6 bases, there was a span of 21 bases. This CDR3 region has 14 residues. The CDR3 DNA sequence: TGTGCCAGAGGGGGACAAGGGGCGCTCGCCGAGCAGTACTTC. Translation gives CARGGQGALAEQYF.

The chain couples TRBV21-1 to TRBJ1-2. TRBV21-1 is classified as a pseudogene. This CDR3 is 15 amino acids long. CDR3: CASSKGDMGGYGYTF. The CDR3 DNA sequence: TGTGCCAGCAGCAAAGGCGACATGGGAGGGTATGGCTACACCTTC.

This clonotype was detected a few times. J is TRBJ2-2 and V is TRBV29-1, with D possibly TRBD1 on 6 matching bases. The CDR3 spans 17 residues. V dropped 8 bases and J dropped 4 bases, with 26 bases sitting between them. Looked up from germline, CDR1 is SQVTM and CDR2 is ANQGSEA. The CDR3 nucleotides are TGCAGCCCGATTTGGTCCGACAGGCAGGGAATCACCGGGGAGCTGTTTTTT. Translating it yields CSPIWSDRQGITGELFF.

This clonotype showed up just a few times. The chain recombines TRBV7-8 with TRBJ2-1; D unresolved. Trimming stripped 3 bases from V and 5 bases from J, with 11 bases between. The CDR3 runs to 14 residues. CDR1 and CDR2 from the germline V gene are SGHVS and FQNEAQ. The CDR3 region is CASSFNLRDNEQFF. The CDR3 nucleotides read TGTGCCAGCAGCTTTAATCTTCGGGACAATGAGCAGTTCTTC.

This clonotype was counted only a few times. The CDR3 sequence: CASRPPGTGDTGELFF. The DNA of the CDR3 is TGTGCCAGCAGACCCCCCGGGACAGGGGATACCGGGGAGCTGTTTTTT. The chain recombines TRBV6-5 with TRBJ2-2, with 10 nucleotides matching TRBD1. Germline V gene lookup returns CDR1 MNHEY and CDR2 SVGAGI. The CDR3 covers 16 residues. J lost 5 bases, V lost 6 bases, and 9 bases had no gene match.

This chain connects TRBV11-2 to TRBJ2-3; possible D gene TRBD2, 6 bases. V gave up 5 bases and J gave up 5 bases, with 26 bases separating them. Germline lookup yields CDR1 SGHAT and CDR2 FQNNGV. CDR3 length: 18 residues. The DNA of the CDR3 is TGTGCCAGCAGCGACCGGGAGAAGCTGGGATTTGTACTAGATACGCAGTATTTT. Protein sequence: CASSDREKLGFVLDTQYF.

The V and J genes are TRBV30 and TRBJ2-7, with D possibly being TRBD1 (6 bases). Per germline, CDR1 GTSNPN and CDR2 SVGIG (reference sequence). Deletions cut 7 bases from V and 5 bases from J, with 12 bases between. The CDR3 is 11 residues long. CDR3 nucleotides: TGTGCCTACAACAGGGCGAACGAGCAGTACTTC. Protein sequence: CAYNRANEQYF.

This chain links TRBV3-1 with TRBJ1-1; perhaps TRBD1 as D (6 bases). With 0 bases removed from V and 8 bases from J, the gap between germline ends came to 10 bases. The CDR3 is 13 residues long. Germline values: CDR1 LGHDT, CDR2 YNNKEL (reference sequence). In DNA form, the CDR3 reads TGTGCCAGCAGCCAAGATCACGGGACAGAAGCTTTCTTT. Protein: CASSQDHGTEAFF.

This clonotype was seen a few times. The chain is built from TRBV28 and TRBJ1-1; D call uncertain. This CDR3 has 12 amino acids. V was shortened by 1 base and J by 5 bases, with 5 bases between the two germline ends. Germline V gives CDR1 MDHEN, CDR2 SYDVKM. This CDR3 is CASSLSLTEAFF. As DNA, the CDR3 is TGTGCCAGCAGTTTATCCTTAACTGAAGCTTTCTTT.

This clonotype turned up a few times. The rearrangement links TRBV7-3 to TRBJ1-2; D unresolved. The CDR3 runs 17 residues. V was trimmed by 6 bases and J by 2 bases, leaving 22 bases between them. Germline-derived CDR1 and CDR2 are SGHTA and FQGTGA. Written as DNA, the CDR3 is TGTGCCAGCAGAGTTAGGACCCTCGTGCTTTTGAACTATGGCTACACCTTC. Its protein is CASRVRTLVLLNYGYTF.

The chain is built from TRBV5-1 and TRBJ1-2; D may be TRBD1 (6 bases). In germline, CDR1 is SGHRS, CDR2 YFSETQ. V dropped 1 base and J dropped 8 bases, with 9 bases sitting between them. This CDR3 spans 12 amino acids. CDR3 bases: TGCGCCAGCAGCTTGTCAGGGGAGGGCTACACCTTC. This encodes CASSLSGEGYTF.

V usage is TRBV7-2 and J usage is TRBJ1-2, with a tentative D call TRBD1 (5 bases). Germline CDR1 SGHTA, CDR2 FQGNSA. Trimming removed 5 bases from V and 0 bases from J, with 10 bases in between. The CDR3 runs to 14 residues. The CDR3 DNA reads TGTGCCAGCAGCCTAGACAGCCCTAACTATGGCTACACCTTC. Translating gives CASSLDSPNYGYTF.